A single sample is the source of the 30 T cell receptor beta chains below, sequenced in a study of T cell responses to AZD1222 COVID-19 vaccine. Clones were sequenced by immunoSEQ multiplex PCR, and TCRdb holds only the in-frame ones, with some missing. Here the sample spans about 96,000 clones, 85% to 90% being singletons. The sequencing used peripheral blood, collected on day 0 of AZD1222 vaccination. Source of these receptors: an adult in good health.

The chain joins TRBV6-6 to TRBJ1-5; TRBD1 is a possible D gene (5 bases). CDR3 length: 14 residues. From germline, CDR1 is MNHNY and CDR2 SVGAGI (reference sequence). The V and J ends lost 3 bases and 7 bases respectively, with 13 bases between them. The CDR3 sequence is CASSYAGWDQPQHF. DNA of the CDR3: TGTGCCAGCAGTTATGCAGGGTGGGACCAGCCCCAGCATTTT.

The CDR3 region has the DNA TGTGCCAGCAGCTTAGGGGGGGCCAGCCTGAACACTGAAGCTTTCTTT. Its translation is CASSLGGASLNTEAFF. The chain joins TRBV7-2 to TRBJ1-1, with D maybe TRBD1 (6 bases). CDR1 and CDR2 from the germline V gene are SGHTA and FQGNSA. The ends were cut back, 1 base at V and 0 bases at J, with 12 bases in the middle. The CDR3 consists of 16 residues.

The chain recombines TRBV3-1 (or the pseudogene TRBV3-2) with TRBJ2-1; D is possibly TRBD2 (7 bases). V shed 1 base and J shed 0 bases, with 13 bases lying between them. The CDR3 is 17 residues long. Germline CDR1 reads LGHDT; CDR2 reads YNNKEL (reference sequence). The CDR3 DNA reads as TGTGCCAGCAGCCAAGGCGGGGGACAAAGCTCCTACAATGAGCAGTTCTTC. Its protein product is CASSQGGGQSSYNEQFF.

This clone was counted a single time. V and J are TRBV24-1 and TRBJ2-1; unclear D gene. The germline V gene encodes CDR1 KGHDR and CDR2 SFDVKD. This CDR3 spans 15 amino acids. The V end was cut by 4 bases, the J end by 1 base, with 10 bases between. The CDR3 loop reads CATSESLGSYNEQFF. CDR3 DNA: TGTGCCACCAGTGAAAGTTTAGGGTCCTACAATGAGCAGTTCTTC.

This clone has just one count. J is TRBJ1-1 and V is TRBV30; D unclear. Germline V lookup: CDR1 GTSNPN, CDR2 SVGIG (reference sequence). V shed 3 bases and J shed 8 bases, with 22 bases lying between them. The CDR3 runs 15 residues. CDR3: CAWSRKLATGLEAFF. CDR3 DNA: TGTGCCTGGAGCCGTAAGTTAGCGACCGGACTAGAAGCTTTCTTT. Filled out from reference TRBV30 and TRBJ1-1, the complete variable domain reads SQTIHQWPATLVQPVGSPLSLECTVEGTSNPNLYWYRQAAGRGLQLLFYSVGIGQISSEVPQNLSASRPQDRQFILSSKKLLLSDSGFYLCAWSRKLATGLEAFFGQGTRLTVV.

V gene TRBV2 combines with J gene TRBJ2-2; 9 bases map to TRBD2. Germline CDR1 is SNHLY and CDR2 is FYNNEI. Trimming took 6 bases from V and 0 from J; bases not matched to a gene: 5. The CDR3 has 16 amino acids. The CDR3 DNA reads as TGTGCCAGCAGGCAGGGACTAGCTTCGAACACCGGGGAGCTGTTTTTT. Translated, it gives CASRQGLASNTGELFF.

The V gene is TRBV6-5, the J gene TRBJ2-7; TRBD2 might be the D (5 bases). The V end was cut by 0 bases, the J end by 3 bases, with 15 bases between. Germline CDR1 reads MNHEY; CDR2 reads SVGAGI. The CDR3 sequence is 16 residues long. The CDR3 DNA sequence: TGTGCCAGCAGTTACTCCGTTGAGGGTGAAGACTACGAGCAGTACTTC. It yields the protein CASSYSVEGEDYEQYF.

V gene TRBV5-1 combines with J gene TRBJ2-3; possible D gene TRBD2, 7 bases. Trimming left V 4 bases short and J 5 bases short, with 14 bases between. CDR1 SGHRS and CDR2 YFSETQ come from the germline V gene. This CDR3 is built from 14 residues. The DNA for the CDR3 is TGCGCCAGCAGCCCGGCTAGGGGGGGAGATACGCAGTATTTT. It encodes CASSPARGGDTQYF.

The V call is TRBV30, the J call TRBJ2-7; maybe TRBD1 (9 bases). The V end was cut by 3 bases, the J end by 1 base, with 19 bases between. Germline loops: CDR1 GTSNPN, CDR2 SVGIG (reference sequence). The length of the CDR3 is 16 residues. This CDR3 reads CAWRDRGGGRSYEQYF. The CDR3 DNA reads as TGTGCCTGGAGGGACAGGGGTGGCGGGAGGTCCTACGAGCAGTACTTC. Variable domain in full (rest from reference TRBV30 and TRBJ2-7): SQTIHQWPATLVQPVGSPLSLECTVEGTSNPNLYWYRQAAGRGLQLLFYSVGIGQISSEVPQNLSASRPQDRQFILSSKKLLLSDSGFYLCAWRDRGGGRSYEQYFGPGTRLTVT.

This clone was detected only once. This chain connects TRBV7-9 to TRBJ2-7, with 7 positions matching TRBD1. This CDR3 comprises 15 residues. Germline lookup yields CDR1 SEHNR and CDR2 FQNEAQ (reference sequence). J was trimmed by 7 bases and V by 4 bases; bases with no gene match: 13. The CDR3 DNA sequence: TGTGCCAGCAGCTCCGGACAGGCCTTACTACGAGAGCAGTACTTC. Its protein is CASSSGQALLREQYF. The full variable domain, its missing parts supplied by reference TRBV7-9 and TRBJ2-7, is DTGVSQNPRHKITKRGQNVTFRCDPISEHNRLYWYRQTLGQGPEFLTYFQNEAQLEKSRLLSDRFSAERPKGSFSTLEIQRTEQGDSAMYLCASSSGQALLREQYFGPGTRLTVT.

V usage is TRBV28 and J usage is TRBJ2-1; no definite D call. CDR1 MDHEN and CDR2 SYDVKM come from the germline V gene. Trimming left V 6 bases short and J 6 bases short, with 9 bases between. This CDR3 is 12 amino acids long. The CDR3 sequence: CASSPGFNEQFF. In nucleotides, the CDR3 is TGTGCCAGCAGCCCCGGGTTCAATGAGCAGTTCTTC.

The CDR3 DNA follows: TGTGCCAGCAGCCTTACAGGGACAGATACGCAGTATTTT. Amino acid sequence: CASSLTGTDTQYF. V gene TRBV6-5 combines with J gene TRBJ2-3; the D gene is possibly TRBD1 (6 bases). Germline CDR1 is MNHEY and CDR2 is SVGAGI. The V and J ends lost 6 bases and 3 bases respectively, with 10 bases between them. This CDR3 is built from 13 residues.

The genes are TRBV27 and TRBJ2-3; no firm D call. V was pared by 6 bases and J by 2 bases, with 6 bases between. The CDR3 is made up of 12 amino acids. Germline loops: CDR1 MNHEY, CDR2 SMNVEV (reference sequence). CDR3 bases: TGTGCCAGCAGCACCTACACAGATACGCAGTATTTT. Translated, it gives CASSTYTDTQYF.

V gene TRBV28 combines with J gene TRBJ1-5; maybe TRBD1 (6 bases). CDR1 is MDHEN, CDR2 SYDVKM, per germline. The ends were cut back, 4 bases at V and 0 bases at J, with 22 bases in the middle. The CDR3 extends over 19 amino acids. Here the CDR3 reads CASSSPTGWPNLSNQPQHF. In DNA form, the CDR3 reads TGTGCCAGCAGTTCTCCCACAGGGTGGCCAAACCTTAGCAATCAGCCCCAGCATTTT.

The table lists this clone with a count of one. The CDR3 loop reads CASSSGTGIETQYF. The DNA for the CDR3 is TGCGCCAGCAGCTCAGGGACAGGGATAGAGACCCAGTACTTC. The genes are TRBV5-1 and TRBJ2-5, with 9 positions matching TRBD1. After removal of 3 bases from V and 4 bases from J, the junction contained 4 bases not matched to a gene. Germline V CDR1 and CDR2: SGHRS, YFSETQ. The CDR3 totals 14 residues. Combining the CDR3 with reference TRBV5-1 and TRBJ2-5 gives the whole variable domain KAGVTQTPRYLIKTRGQQVTLSCSPISGHRSVSWYQQTPGQGLQFLFEYFSETQRNKGNFPGRFSGRQFSNSRSEMNVSTLELGDSALYLCASSSGTGIETQYFGPGTRLLVL.

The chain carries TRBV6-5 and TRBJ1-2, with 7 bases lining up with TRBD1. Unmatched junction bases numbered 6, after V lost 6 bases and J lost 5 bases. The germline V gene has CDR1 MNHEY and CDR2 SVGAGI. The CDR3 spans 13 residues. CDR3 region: CASRSDRPYGYTF. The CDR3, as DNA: TGTGCCAGCAGATCGGACAGGCCGTATGGCTACACCTTC.

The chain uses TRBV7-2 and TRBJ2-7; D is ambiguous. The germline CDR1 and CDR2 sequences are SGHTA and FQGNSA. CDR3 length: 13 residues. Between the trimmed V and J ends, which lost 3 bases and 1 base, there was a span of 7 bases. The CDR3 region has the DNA TGTGCCAGCAGCTTTGGGCTTTCCTACGAGCAGTACTTC. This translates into CASSFGLSYEQYF.

CDR3 coding DNA: TGTGCCAGTAGTATAGATGGGGGCCTTAAACTGGACGAGCAGTACTTC. Residues: CASSIDGGLKLDEQYF. The chain carries TRBV19 and TRBJ2-7; weak D call: TRBD1 (6 bases). This CDR3 spans 16 amino acids. Germline CDR1 and CDR2: LNHDA and SQIVND (reference sequence). Between the trimmed V and J ends, which lost 0 bases and 5 bases, there was a span of 17 bases. Variable domain in full (rest from reference TRBV19 and TRBJ2-7): DGGITQSPKYLFRKEGQNVTLSCEQNLNHDAMYWYRQDPGQGLRLIYYSQIVNDFQKGDIAEGYSVSREKKESFPLTVTSAQKNPTAFYLCASSIDGGLKLDEQYFGPGTRLTVT.

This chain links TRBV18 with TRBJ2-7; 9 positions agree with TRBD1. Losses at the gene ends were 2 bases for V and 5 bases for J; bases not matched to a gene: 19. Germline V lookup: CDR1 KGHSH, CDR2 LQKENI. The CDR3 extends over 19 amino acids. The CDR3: CASSPKDRGPLGIPDEQYF. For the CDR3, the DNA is TGTGCCAGCTCACCAAAGGACAGGGGCCCTCTGGGGATACCTGACGAGCAGTACTTC.

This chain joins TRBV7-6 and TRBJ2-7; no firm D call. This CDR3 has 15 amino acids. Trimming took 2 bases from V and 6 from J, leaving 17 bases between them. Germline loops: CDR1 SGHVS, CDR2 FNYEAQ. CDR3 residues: CASSLRAGSPGEQYF. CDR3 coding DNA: TGTGCCAGCAGCTTAAGGGCAGGCTCCCCGGGCGAGCAGTACTTC.

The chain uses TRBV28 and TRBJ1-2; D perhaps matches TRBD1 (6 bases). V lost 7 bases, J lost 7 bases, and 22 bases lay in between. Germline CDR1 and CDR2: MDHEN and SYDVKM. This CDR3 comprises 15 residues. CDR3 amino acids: CASTPSAGDVTGYTF. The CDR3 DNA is TGTGCCAGCACCCCCTCGGCAGGGGACGTTACTGGCTACACCTTC.

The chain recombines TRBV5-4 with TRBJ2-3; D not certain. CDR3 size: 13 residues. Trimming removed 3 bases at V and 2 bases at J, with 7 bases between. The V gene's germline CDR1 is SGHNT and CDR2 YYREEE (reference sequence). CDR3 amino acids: CASSSRTTDTQYF. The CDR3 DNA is TGTGCCAGCAGCTCTCGAACCACAGATACGCAGTATTTT.

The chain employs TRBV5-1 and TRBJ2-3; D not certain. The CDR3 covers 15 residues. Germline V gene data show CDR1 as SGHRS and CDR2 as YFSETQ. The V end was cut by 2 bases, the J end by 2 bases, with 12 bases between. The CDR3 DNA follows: TGCGCCAGCAGCTTCCGACCGGGCTCCACAGATACGCAGTATTTT. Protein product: CASSFRPGSTDTQYF.

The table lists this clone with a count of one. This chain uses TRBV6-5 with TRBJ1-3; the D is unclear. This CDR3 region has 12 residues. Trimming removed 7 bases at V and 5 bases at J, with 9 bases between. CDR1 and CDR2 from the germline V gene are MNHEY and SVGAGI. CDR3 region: CASKNLRNTIYF. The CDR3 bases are TGTGCCAGCAAGAACCTCAGAAACACCATATATTTT.

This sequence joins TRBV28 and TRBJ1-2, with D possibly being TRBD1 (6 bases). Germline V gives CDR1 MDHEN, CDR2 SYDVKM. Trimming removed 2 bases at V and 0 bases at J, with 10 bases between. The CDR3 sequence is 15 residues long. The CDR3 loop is CASSLPGHPNYGYTF. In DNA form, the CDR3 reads TGTGCCAGCAGTTTACCGGGACACCCTAACTATGGCTACACCTTC.

The CDR3 coding sequence is TGTGCCAGTAGTACCTCGGTCAACTCGGACGAGCAGTACTTC. It encodes CASSTSVNSDEQYF. J is TRBJ2-7 and V is TRBV19; D is unclear. The germline gives CDR1 LNHDA, CDR2 SQIVND (reference sequence). The V and J ends lost 4 bases and 5 bases respectively, with 15 bases between them. CDR3 size: 14 residues.

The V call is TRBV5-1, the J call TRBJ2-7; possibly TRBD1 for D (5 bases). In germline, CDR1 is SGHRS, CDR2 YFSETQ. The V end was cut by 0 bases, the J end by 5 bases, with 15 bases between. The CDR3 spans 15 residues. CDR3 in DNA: TGCGCCAGCAGCTTGGGGCAGGGTGGGTACGACGAGCAGTACTTC. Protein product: CASSLGQGGYDEQYF.

CDR3 loop: CASTRGAGANVLTF. Written as DNA, the CDR3 is TGTGCCAGCACCCGGGGTGCCGGGGCCAACGTCCTGACTTTC. The J gene is TRBJ2-6, the V gene TRBV28; TRBD2 is a possible D gene (5 bases). Germline lookup yields CDR1 MDHEN and CDR2 SYDVKM. The CDR3 runs to 14 residues. V dropped 7 bases and J dropped 4 bases, with 11 bases sitting between them.

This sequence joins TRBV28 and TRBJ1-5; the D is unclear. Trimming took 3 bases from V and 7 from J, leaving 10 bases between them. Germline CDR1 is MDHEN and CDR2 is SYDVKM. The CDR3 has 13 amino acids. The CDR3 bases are TGTGCCAGCAGTTTGACTGGGCGGCAGCCCCAGCATTTT. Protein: CASSLTGRQPQHF.

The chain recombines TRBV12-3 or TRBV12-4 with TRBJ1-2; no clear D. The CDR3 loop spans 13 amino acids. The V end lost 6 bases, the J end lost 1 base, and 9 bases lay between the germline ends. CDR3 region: CASRGYNNYGYTF. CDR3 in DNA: TGTGCCAGCAGGGGCTATAATAACTATGGCTACACCTTC.